This T cell receptor (beta chain) was captured by sequencing in a study of T cell responses to AZD1222 COVID-19 vaccine. General study results and limits: Mostly white British, mostly female donors; authors suggested clonal diversity may be underestimated. Nearly half of spike-specific TCRs reportedly target variant regions that are unmutated in the B.1.351 and B.1.1.7 variants.

This table comes from immunoSEQ multiplex PCR, and its TCRdb copy is limited to in-frame clones, with some not included. The data contain more than 150,000 clones, 75% to 95% of them seen just once; the ten biggest clones take up 1.5%. For this clone: Its antigen remains unknown.

After removal of 3 bases from V and 9 bases from J, the junction contained 13 bases not matched to a gene. The CDR3 spans 16 residues. CDR1 is LNHNV and CDR2 is YYDKDF in the germline V gene (reference sequence). The sequence derives from an adult in good health. The input for sequencing was peripheral blood, taken on day 0 of AZD1222 vaccination. V usage is TRBV15 and J usage is TRBJ2-1, with 8 bases aligning to TRBD2. The CDR3 DNA sequence: TGTGCCACCAGCAGCGTAGCGGGAAGGAATGTGAGTGAGCAGTTCTTC. It translates to CATSSVAGRNVSEQFF.